This TCR beta chain was found in a study of blood T cell repertoires in COVID-19. The wider study: Italy, Spain and the United States were the sources of the convalescent and acute COVID-19 samples. Sample material is recorded as cDNA or gDNA derived from T cells, B-cell-depleted T cells, or PBMCs.

The CDR3 consists of 13 residues. V trimming: 5 bases; J trimming: 6 bases; junction bases outside the gene matches: 3. Germline CDR1 and CDR2: MNHEY and SVGEGT. Per the study methods: Nucleated cell counts were estimated from reference gene primer amplification. The data were produced by immunoSEQ multiplex PCR, yet TCRdb's version contains in-frame clones alone and is incomplete. V, J and clone size are those of that table, while D and trimming were read from the DNA. The sample includes 200,000 to 250,000 clones, about 88% of them seen just once. The V call is TRBV6-2 or TRBV6-3, the J call TRBJ1-5; TRBD1 aligns across 8 bases. Source material: peripheral blood. The source is a man aged 40-50 years with acute or convalescent COVID-19. This CDR3 is CASSIGQGQPQHF. CDR3 DNA: TGTGCCAGCAGTATCGGACAGGGTCAGCCCCAGCATTTT.